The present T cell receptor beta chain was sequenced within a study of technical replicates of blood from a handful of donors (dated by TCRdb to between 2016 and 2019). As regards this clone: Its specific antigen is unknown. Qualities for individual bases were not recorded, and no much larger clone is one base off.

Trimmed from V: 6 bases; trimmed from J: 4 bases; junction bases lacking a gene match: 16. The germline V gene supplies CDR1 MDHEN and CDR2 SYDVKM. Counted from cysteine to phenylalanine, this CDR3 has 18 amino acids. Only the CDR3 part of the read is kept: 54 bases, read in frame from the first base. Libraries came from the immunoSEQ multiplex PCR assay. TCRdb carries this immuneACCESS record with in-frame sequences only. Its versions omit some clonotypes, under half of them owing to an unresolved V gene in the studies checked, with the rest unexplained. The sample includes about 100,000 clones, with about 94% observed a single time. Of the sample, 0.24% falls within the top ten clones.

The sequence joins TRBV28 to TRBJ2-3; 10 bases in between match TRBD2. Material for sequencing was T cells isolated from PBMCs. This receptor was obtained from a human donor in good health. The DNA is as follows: TGTGCCAGCAGCCCCGGAATAGGACTAGCGGAGGCCCCAGATACGCAGTATTTT. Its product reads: CASSPGIGLAEAPDTQYF.